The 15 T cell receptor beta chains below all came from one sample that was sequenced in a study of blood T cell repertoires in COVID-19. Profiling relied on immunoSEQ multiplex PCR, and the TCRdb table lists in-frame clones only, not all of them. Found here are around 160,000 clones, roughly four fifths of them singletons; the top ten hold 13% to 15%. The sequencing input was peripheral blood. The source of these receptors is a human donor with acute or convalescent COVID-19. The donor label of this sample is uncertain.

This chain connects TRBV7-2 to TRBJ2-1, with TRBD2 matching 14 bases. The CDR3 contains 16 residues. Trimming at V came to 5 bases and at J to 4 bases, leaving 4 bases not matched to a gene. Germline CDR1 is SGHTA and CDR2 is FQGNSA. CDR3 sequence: CASSPRTSGGYNEQFF. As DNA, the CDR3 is TGTGCCAGCAGCCCTCGGACTAGCGGGGGGTACAATGAGCAGTTCTTC.

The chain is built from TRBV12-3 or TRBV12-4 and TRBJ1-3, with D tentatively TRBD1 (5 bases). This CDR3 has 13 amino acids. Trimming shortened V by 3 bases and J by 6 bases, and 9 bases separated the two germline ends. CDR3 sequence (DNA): TGTGCCAGCAGTTTTGGGGGGACAAACACCATATATTTT. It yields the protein CASSFGGTNTIYF.

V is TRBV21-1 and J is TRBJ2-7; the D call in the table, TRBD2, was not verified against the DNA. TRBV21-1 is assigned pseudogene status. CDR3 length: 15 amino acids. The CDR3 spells CASSKCRCGVYEQYF. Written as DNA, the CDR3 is TGTGCCAGCAGCAAATGCCGGTGTGGAGTCTACGAGCAGTACTTC.

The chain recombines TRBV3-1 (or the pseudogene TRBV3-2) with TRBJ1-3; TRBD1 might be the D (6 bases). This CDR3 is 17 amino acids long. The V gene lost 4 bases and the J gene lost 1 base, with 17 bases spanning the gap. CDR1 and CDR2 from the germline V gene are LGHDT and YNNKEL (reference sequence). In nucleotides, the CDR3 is TGTGCCAGCAGCCTATCACAGGGAGCTTGGTCTGGAAACACCATATATTTT. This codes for CASSLSQGAWSGNTIYF.

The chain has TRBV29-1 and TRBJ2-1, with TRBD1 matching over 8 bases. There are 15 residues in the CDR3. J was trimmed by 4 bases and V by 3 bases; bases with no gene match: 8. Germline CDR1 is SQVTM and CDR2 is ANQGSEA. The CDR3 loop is CSVERTGSGYNEQFF. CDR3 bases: TGCAGCGTTGAGAGGACAGGGTCGGGGTACAATGAGCAGTTCTTC.

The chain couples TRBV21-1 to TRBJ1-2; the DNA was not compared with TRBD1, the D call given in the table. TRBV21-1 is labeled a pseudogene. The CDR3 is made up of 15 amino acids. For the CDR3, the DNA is TGTGCCAGCAGCAAAGCGCAGGGCCTCCCCTATGGCTACACCTTC. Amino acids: CASSKAQGLPYGYTF.

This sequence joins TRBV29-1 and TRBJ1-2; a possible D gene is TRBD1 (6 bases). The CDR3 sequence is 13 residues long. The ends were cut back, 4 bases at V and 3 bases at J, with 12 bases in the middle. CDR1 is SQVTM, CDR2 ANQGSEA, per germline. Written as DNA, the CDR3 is TGCAGCGTTGTAATAGGGGGAGACTATGGCTACACCTTC. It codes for CSVVIGGDYGYTF.

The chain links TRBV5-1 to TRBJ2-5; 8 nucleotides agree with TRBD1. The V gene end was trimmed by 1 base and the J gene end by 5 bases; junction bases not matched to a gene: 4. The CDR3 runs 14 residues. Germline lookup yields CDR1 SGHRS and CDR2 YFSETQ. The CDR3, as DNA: TGCGCCAGCAGCTTGAGCAGGGGGCGGGAGACCCAGTACTTC. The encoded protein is CASSLSRGRETQYF.

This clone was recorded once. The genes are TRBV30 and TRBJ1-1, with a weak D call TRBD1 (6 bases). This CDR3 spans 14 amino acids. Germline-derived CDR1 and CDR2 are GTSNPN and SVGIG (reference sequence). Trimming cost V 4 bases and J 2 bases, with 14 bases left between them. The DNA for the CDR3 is TGTGCCTGGACCGGTGGGGGGGCAAACACTGAAGCTTTCTTT. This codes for CAWTGGGANTEAFF.

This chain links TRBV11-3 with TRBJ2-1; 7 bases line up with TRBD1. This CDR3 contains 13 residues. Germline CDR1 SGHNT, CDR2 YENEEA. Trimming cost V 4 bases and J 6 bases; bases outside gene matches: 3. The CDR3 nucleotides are TGTGCCAGCAGCTGGGGGACAGTCAATGAGCAGTTCTTC. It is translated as CASSWGTVNEQFF.

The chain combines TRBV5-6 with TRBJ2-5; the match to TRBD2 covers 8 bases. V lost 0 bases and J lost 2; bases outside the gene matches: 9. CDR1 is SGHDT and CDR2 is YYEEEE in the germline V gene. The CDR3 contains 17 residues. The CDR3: CASSLAPSGYRQETQYF. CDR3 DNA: TGTGCCAGCAGCTTGGCCCCTAGCGGGTATCGACAAGAGACCCAGTACTTC.

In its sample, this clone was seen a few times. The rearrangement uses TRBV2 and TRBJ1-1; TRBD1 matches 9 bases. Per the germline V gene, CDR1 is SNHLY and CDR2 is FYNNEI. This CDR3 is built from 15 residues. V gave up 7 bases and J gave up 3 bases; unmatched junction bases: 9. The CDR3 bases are TGTGCCAGCATACTACAAACAGGGGGCTACACTGAAGCTTTCTTT. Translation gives CASILQTGGYTEAFF.

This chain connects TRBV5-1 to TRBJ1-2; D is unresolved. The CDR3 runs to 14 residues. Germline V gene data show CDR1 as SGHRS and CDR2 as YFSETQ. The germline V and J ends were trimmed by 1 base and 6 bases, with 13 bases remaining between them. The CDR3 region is CASSLTEGTNGYTF. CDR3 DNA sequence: TGCGCCAGCAGCTTGACGGAGGGAACTAATGGCTACACCTTC.

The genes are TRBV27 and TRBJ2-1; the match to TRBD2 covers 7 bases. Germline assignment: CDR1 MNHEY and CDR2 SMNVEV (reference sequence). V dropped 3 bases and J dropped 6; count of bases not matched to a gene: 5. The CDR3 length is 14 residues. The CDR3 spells CASSFGREGNEQFF. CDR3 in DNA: TGTGCCAGCAGTTTCGGCAGGGAGGGCAATGAGCAGTTCTTC.

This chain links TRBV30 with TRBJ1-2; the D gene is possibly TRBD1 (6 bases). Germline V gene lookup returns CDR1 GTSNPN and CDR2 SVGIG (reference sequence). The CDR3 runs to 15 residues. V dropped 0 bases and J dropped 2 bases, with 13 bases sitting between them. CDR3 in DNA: TGTGCCTGGAGTGTACCCAGGGGAGGGAACTATGGCTACACCTTC. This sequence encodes CAWSVPRGGNYGYTF.